A single T cell receptor beta chain is shown here with its context. Its specificity is not known. This specimen comes from a study of follicular helper T cells after annual influenza vaccination. Study findings and constraints: Yearly vaccinations repeatedly recalled conserved clonotypes in ICOS+CD38+ cTfh.

The CDR3 sequence is 12 residues long. Germline V gene lookup returns CDR1 SEHNR and CDR2 FQNEAQ (reference sequence). Trimming took 2 bases from V and 8 from J; bases not matched to a gene: 1. Data came from immunoSEQ multiplex PCR; TCRdb stores just in-frame clones and leaves some out. In the table there are more than 9,000 clones, over 70% of which are singletons. Documented time point: 2015-2016 season, pre-vaccination. Non-naive CD4+CXCR5+PD-1+ cTfh were sorted into ICOS+CD38+ and ICOS-CD38- fractions. The V gene is TRBV7-9, the J gene TRBJ2-3; TRBD2 agrees at 7 bases. The input for sequencing was CXCR5+ CD38- circulating T follicular helper cells from blood, taken on the day of influenza vaccination. Subset reported: circulating Tfh, non-naive CD4+CXCR5+PD-1+ (ICOS+CD38+ or ICOS-CD38-). This TCR came from an adult who received the influenza vaccine. The DNA of the CDR3 is TGTGCCAGCAGCTTATCGGGGGGTACGCAGTATTTT. Its translation is CASSLSGGTQYF.